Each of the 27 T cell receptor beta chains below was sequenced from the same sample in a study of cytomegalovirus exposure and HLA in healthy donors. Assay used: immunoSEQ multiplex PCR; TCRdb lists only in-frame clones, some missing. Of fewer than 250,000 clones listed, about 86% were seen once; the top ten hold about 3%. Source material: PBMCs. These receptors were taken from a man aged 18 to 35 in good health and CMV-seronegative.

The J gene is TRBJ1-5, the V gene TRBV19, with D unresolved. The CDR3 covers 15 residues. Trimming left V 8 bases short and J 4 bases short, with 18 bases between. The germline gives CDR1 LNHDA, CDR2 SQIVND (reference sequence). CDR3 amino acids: CASDGLGLGNQPQHF. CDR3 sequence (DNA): TGTGCCAGTGATGGACTGGGTCTCGGGAATCAGCCCCAGCATTTT.

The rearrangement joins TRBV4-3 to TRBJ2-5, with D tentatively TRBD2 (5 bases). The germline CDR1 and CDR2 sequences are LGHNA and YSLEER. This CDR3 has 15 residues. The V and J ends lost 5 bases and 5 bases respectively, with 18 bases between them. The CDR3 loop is CASSARTSGGETQYF. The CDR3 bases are TGCGCCAGCAGCGCCCGTACTAGTGGCGGGGAGACCCAGTACTTC.

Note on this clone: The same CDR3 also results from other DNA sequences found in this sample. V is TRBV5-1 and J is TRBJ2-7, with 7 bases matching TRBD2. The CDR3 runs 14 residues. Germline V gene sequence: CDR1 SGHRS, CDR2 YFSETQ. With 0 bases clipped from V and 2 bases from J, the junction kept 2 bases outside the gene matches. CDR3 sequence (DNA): TGCGCCAGCAGCTTGGCGGGGGGAACCTACGAGCAGTACTTC. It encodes CASSLAGGTYEQYF.

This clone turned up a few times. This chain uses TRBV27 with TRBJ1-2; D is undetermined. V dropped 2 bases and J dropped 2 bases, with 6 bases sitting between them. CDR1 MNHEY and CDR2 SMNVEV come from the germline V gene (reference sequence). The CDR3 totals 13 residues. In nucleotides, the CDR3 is TGTGCCAGCAGTTTACGGGAGAACTATGGCTACACCTTC. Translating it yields CASSLRENYGYTF.

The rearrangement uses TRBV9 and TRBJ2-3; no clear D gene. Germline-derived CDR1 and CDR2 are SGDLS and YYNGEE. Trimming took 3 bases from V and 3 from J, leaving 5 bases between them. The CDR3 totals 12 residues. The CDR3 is CASSATTDTQYF. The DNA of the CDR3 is TGTGCCAGCAGCGCAACAACAGATACGCAGTATTTT.

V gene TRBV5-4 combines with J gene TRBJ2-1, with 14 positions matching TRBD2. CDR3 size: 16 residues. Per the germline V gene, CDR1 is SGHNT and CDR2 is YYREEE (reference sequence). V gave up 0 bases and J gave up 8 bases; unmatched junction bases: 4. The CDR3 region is CASSLGLAGGRDEQFF. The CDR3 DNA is TGTGCCAGCAGCTTGGGACTAGCGGGGGGGAGGGATGAGCAGTTCTTC. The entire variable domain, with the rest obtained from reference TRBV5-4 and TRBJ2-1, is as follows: ETGVTQSPTHLIKTRGQQVTLRCSSQSGHNTVSWYQQALGQGPQFIFQYYREEENGRGNFPPRFSGLQFPNYSSELNVNALELDDSALYLCASSLGLAGGRDEQFFGPGTRLTVL.

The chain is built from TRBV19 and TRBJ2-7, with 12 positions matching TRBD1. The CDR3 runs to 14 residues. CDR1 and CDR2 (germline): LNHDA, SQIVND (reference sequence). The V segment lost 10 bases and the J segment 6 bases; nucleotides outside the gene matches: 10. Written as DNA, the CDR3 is TGTGCCACCCAAGCAGGGACAGGGGGCTTCGAGCAGTACTTC. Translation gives CATQAGTGGFEQYF.

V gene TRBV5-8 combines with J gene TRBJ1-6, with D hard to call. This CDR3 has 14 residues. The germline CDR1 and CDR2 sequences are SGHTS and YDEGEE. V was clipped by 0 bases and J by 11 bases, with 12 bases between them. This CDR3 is CASSLVPGLPPLHF. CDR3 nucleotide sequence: TGTGCCAGCAGCTTGGTCCCGGGTTTACCACCCCTCCACTTT. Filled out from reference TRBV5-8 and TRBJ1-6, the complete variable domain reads EAGVTQSPTHLIKTRGQQATLRCSPISGHTSVYWYQQALGLGLQFLLWYDEGEERNRGNFPPRFSGRQFPNYSSELNVNALELEDSALYLCASSLVPGLPPLHFGNGTRLTVT.

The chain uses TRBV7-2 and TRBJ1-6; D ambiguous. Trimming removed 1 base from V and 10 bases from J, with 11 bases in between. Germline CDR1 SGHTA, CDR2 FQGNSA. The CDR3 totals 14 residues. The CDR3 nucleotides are TGTGCCAGCAGCTTAGGGCCTTCACCCTCACCCCTCCACTTT. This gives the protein CASSLGPSPSPLHF.

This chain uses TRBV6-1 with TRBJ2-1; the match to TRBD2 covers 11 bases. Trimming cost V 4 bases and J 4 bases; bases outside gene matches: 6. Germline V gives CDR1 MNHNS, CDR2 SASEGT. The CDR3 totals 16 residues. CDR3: CASSVATSGDYNEQFF. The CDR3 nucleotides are TGTGCCAGCAGTGTCGCGACTAGCGGGGATTACAATGAGCAGTTCTTC.

CDR3 sequence (DNA): TGCGCCAGCAGCGAAACCGGGACAGGCCGAAACACCATATATTTT. Residues: CASSETGTGRNTIYF. V and J are TRBV4-3 and TRBJ1-3; 8 bases are shared with TRBD1. The CDR3 is 15 residues long. Germline CDR1 reads LGHNA; CDR2 reads YSLEER. With V trimmed by 5 bases and J by 5 bases, 8 bases remained unmatched.

As DNA, the CDR3 is TGTGCCAGCAGTGATGGTCAGCGAGAGACCCAGTACTTC. Residues: CASSDGQRETQYF. This sequence joins TRBV2 and TRBJ2-5; no clear D gene. This CDR3 spans 13 amino acids. Germline V gene sequence: CDR1 SNHLY, CDR2 FYNNEI. Trimming shortened V by 3 bases and J by 4 bases, and 9 bases separated the two germline ends.

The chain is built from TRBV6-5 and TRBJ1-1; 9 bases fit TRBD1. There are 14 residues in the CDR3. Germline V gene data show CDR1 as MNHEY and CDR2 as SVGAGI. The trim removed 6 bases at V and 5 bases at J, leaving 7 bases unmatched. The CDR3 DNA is TGTGCCAGCAGATCACAGGGGGCAGTAACTGAAGCTTTCTTT. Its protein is CASRSQGAVTEAFF.

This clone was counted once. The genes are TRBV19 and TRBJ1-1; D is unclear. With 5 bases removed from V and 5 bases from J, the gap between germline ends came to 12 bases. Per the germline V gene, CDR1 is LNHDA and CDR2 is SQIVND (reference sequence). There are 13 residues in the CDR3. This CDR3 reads CASSPVSGTEAFF. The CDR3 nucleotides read TGTGCCAGTAGTCCTGTGTCGGGGACTGAAGCTTTCTTT.

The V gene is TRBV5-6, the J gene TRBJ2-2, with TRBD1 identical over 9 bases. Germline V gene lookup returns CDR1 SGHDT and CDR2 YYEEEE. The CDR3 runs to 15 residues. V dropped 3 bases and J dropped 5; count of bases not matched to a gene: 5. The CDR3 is CASSSGQGRTGELFF. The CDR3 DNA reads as TGTGCCAGCAGCTCCGGACAGGGGAGAACCGGGGAGCTGTTTTTT.

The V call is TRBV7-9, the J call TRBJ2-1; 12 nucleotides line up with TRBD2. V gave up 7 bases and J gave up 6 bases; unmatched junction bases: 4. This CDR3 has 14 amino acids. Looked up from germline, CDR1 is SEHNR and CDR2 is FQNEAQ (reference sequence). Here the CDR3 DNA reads TGTGCCAGCACCCTAGCGGGGGGGCGCAATGAGCAGTTCTTC. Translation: CASTLAGGRNEQFF.

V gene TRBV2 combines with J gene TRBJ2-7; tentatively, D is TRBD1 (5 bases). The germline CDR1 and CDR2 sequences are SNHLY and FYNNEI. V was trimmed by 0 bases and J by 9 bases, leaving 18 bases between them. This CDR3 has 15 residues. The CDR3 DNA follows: TGTGCCAGCAGTGAAGCGCTTCTACAGGAAGGACGGCAGTACTTC. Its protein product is CASSEALLQEGRQYF.

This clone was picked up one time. The CDR3 loop is CASSFNRGAAEAFF. CDR3 bases: TGTGCCAGCAGTTTTAACAGGGGCGCGGCTGAAGCTTTCTTT. The chain carries TRBV27 and TRBJ1-1; the match to TRBD1 covers 7 bases. This CDR3 comprises 14 residues. V shed 3 bases, J shed 6 bases, and the junction held 7 bases outside the gene matches. The V gene's germline CDR1 is MNHEY and CDR2 SMNVEV (reference sequence).

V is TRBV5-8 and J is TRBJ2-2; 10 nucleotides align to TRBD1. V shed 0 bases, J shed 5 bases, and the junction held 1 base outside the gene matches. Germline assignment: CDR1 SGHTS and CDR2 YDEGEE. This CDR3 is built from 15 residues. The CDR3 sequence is CASSLGQGATGELFF. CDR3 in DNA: TGTGCCAGCAGCTTGGGACAGGGGGCGACCGGGGAGCTGTTTTTT.

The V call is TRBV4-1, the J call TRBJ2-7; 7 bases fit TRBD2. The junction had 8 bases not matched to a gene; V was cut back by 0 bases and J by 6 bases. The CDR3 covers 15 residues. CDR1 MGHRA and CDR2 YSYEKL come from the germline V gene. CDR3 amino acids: CASSQEPLWGGEQYF. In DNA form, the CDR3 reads TGCGCCAGCAGCCAAGAACCCCTTTGGGGGGGCGAGCAGTACTTC.

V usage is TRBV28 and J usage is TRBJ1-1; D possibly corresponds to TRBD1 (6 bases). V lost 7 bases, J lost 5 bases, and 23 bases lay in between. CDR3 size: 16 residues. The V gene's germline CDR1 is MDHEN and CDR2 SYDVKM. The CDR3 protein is CASTRGRGASGTEAFF. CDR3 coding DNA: TGTGCCAGCACCCGAGGGAGGGGGGCATCAGGTACTGAAGCTTTCTTT.

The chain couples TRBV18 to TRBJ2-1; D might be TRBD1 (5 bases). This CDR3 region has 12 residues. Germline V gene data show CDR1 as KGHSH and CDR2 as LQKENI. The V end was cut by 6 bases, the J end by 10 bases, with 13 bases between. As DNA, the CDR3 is TGTGCCAGCTCGCGAAGCCAGGGAGAGCAGTTCTTC. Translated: CASSRSQGEQFF.

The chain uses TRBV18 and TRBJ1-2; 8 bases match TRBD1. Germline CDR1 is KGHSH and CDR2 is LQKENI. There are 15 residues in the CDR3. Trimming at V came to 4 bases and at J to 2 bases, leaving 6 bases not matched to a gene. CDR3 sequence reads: CASSLPTGENYGYTF. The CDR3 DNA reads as TGTGCCAGCTCACTCCCGACAGGGGAGAACTATGGCTACACCTTC.

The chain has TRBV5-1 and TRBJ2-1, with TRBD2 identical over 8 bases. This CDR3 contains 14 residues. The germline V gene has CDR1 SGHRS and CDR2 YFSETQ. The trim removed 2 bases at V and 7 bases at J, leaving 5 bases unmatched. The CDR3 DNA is TGCGCCAGCAGCTTAACGGGAGGGCCGAATGAGCAGTTCTTC. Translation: CASSLTGGPNEQFF.

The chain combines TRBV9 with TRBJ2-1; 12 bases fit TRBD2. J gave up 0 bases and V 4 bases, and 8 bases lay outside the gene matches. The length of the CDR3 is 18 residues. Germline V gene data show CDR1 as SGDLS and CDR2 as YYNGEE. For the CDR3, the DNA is TGTGCCAGCAGCCTCGGACTAGCGGGGCCGAGCTCCTACAATGAGCAGTTCTTC. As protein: CASSLGLAGPSSYNEQFF.

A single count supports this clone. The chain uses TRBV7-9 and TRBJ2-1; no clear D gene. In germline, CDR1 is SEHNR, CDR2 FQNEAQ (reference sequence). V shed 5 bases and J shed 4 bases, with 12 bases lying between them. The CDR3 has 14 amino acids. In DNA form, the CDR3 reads TGTGCCAGCAGCCCATCTACAGAGTACAATGAGCAGTTCTTC. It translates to CASSPSTEYNEQFF.

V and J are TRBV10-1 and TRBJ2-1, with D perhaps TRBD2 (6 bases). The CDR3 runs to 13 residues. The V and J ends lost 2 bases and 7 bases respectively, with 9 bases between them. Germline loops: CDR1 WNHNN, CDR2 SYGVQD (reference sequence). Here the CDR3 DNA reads TGCGCCAGCAGTGAGCCGGGGAGGAATGAGCAGTTCTTC. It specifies CASSEPGRNEQFF.